A single sample is the source of the 16 T cell receptor beta chains below, sequenced in a study of identical twins. TCRdb used MiXCR to reprocess the 5' RACE reads, holding one entry per CDR3 protein. The sample contains about 790,000 distinct CDR3 sequences, about 20% of which appear only once. These data were also filed under a second study, of T cells expressing NK-cell markers.

The material sequenced was PBMCs. These TCRs come from a woman between 18 and 29 years old in good health.

V is TRBV12-3 or TRBV12-4 and J is TRBJ2-1, with D perhaps TRBD2 (6 bases). Trimming stripped 2 bases from V and 7 bases from J, with 12 bases between. The CDR3 has 14 amino acids. The CDR3: CASSLRGSDNEQFF. The CDR3 nucleotides read TGTGCCAGCAGTTTACGGGGGAGTGATAATGAGCAGTTCTTC.

The chain has TRBV6-5 and TRBJ2-3; D call uncertain. The CDR3 contains 14 residues. V was cut by 2 bases and J by 2 bases, with 8 bases left in between. CDR1 and CDR2 from the germline V gene are MNHEY and SVGAGI. The DNA of the CDR3 is TGTGCCAGCAGTTACCGACCACTCACAGATACGCAGTATTTT. Its translation: CASSYRPLTDTQYF.

The chain links TRBV30 to TRBJ2-7, with D maybe TRBD1 (5 bases). The CDR3 runs to 15 residues. V was pared by 2 bases and J by 3 bases, with 17 bases between. Germline V lookup: CDR1 GTSNPN, CDR2 SVGIG (reference sequence). The CDR3 DNA sequence: TGTGCCTGGAGTATCCGGACACTACTTTTCTACGAGCAGTACTTC. This sequence encodes CAWSIRTLLFYEQYF.

J is TRBJ2-7 and V is TRBV6-1, with a possible D match to TRBD1 (6 bases). The V end was cut by 6 bases, the J end by 0 bases, with 15 bases between. The CDR3 is made up of 15 amino acids. CDR1 is MNHNS and CDR2 is SASEGT in the germline V gene. The CDR3, as DNA: TGTGCCAGCAGCAGAGGGGGTCGGCCCTCCTACGAGCAGTACTTC. Encoded protein: CASSRGGRPSYEQYF.

V usage is TRBV6-1 and J usage is TRBJ2-7; D is possibly TRBD2 (7 bases). The CDR3 covers 13 residues. The V and J ends lost 6 bases and 5 bases respectively, with 14 bases between them. Per the germline V gene, CDR1 is MNHNS and CDR2 is SASEGT. Here the CDR3 DNA reads TGTGCCAGCAGCCCAAGGGAGGGGGACGAGCAGTACTTC. Its protein product is CASSPREGDEQYF.

For the CDR3, the DNA is TGCGCCAGCAGCCAAGCGGCGGGCCCCACAGATACGCAGTATTTT. Its protein is CASSQAAGPTDTQYF. V and J are TRBV4-1 and TRBJ2-3, with D perhaps TRBD2 (5 bases). Trimming pared 1 base from V and 2 bases from J, leaving 10 bases between. From germline, CDR1 is MGHRA and CDR2 YSYEKL. This CDR3 is 15 amino acids long.

The chain recombines TRBV7-8 with TRBJ1-1; D is uncertain. V lost 2 bases and J 2 bases, leaving 9 bases between the germline ends. Germline CDR1 SGHVS, CDR2 FQNEAQ. This CDR3 has 14 residues. CDR3: CASSLYRANTEAFF. In DNA form, the CDR3 reads TGTGCCAGCAGCTTATACAGAGCTAACACTGAAGCTTTCTTT.

In this sample, this clonotype turned up a few times. The V gene is TRBV5-4, the J gene TRBJ2-5; 13 bases align to TRBD2. Germline lookup yields CDR1 SGHNT and CDR2 YYREEE (reference sequence). Trimming at V came to 1 base and at J to 0 bases, leaving 9 bases not matched to a gene. CDR3 size: 19 residues. As DNA, the CDR3 is TGTGCCAGCAGCTTGAACCCCGGGACTAGCGGGGCCTACCAAGAGACCCAGTACTTC. It is translated as CASSLNPGTSGAYQETQYF.

This sequence joins TRBV6-2 or TRBV6-3 and TRBJ1-1, with 7 bases aligning to TRBD1. Germline trimming cut 2 bases from V and 6 bases from J; bases unmatched to any gene: 6. The V gene's germline CDR1 is MNHEY and CDR2 SVGEGT. The CDR3 has 14 residues. The DNA of the CDR3 is TGTGCCAGCAGTTACGCAAGGGACAGCGCTGAAGCTTTCTTT. The encoded protein is CASSYARDSAEAFF.

The chain couples TRBV12-3 or TRBV12-4 to TRBJ2-7; D might be TRBD2 (6 bases). The CDR3 sequence is 14 residues long. V lost 6 bases and J 2 bases, leaving 14 bases between the germline ends. CDR3 protein: CASSATGVTYEQYF. The CDR3 DNA reads as TGTGCCAGCAGCGCTACGGGGGTTACCTACGAGCAGTACTTC.

The genes are TRBV19 and TRBJ2-7; 10 nucleotides agree with TRBD1. The CDR3 contains 14 residues. The V gene end was trimmed by 5 bases and the J gene end by 5 bases; junction bases not matched to a gene: 6. Per germline, CDR1 LNHDA and CDR2 SQIVND (reference sequence). The CDR3 DNA reads TGTGCCAGTAGTGGCCGGACAGGGGGGAACGAGCAGTACTTC. Translation gives CASSGRTGGNEQYF.

A few counts support this clonotype. V is TRBV12-3 or TRBV12-4 and J is TRBJ2-1; 9 nucleotides align to TRBD2. The trim removed 5 bases at V and 8 bases at J, leaving 7 bases unmatched. This CDR3 is built from 14 residues. The CDR3: CASSPIAGVDEQFF. The CDR3 bases are TGTGCCAGCAGTCCAATAGCGGGAGTGGATGAGCAGTTCTTC.

The chain employs TRBV7-2 and TRBJ2-3; D could derive from TRBD1 or TRBD2 (6 bases each). CDR3 size: 12 residues. The V end was cut by 5 bases, the J end by 9 bases, with 12 bases between. Germline V gene sequence: CDR1 SGHTA, CDR2 FQGNSA. CDR3 in DNA: TGTGCCAGCAGCGAACAGGGAGGCACGCAGTATTTT. It codes for CASSEQGGTQYF.

This clonotype was recorded a few times. J is TRBJ2-1 and V is TRBV7-2, with unresolved D. CDR3 length equals 13 residues. The germline V gene encodes CDR1 SGHTA and CDR2 FQGNSA. The V gene lost 5 bases and the J gene lost 4 bases, with 9 bases spanning the gap. The CDR3 DNA reads as TGTGCCAGCAGCGATGACCTTTACAATGAGCAGTTCTTC. Its protein is CASSDDLYNEQFF.

About this clonotype itself: Compared with germline, one end of the junction differs, possibly owing to a read error. CDR3 sequence: CASSYSILGSGADTLYF. In nucleotides, the CDR3 is TGTGCCAGCAGTTACTCAATTCTGGGGAGTGGGGCAGATACGCTGTATTTT. The J gene is TRBJ2-3, the V gene TRBV6-5; tentatively, D is TRBD1 or TRBD2 (5 bases each). This CDR3 spans 17 amino acids. Per the germline V gene, CDR1 is MNHEY and CDR2 is SVGAGI.

This clonotype was counted a few times. The rearrangement links TRBV6-5 to TRBJ1-2; weak D call: TRBD1 (5 bases). Germline V gene sequence: CDR1 MNHEY, CDR2 SVGAGI. The V end lost 0 bases, the J end lost 4 bases, and 9 bases lay between the germline ends. CDR3 length: 14 residues. The CDR3 protein is CASSYSPGGYGYTF. The CDR3 region has the DNA TGTGCCAGCAGTTACTCCCCCGGGGGCTATGGCTACACCTTC.